A selection of T cell receptor beta chains follows, all from one sample in a study of cytomegalovirus exposure and HLA in healthy donors. Sequencing was performed with immunoSEQ multiplex PCR; in TCRdb, only in-frame clones are kept and a portion is missing. The repertoire consists of over 85,000 clones, with around 81% occurring once and the leading ten covering about 4.9%. The specimen sequenced was PBMCs. The source of these receptors is a man between 35 and 55 years old in good health and CMV-seropositive. CDR3s include the opening cysteine and the closing phenylalanine or tryptophan. The D gene is left open where the match is weak. The size field is filled for only some rows; it gives once, few, many or a size class.

v_gene	d_gene	j_gene	abundance	CDR3nt	CDR3aa
TRBV28	TRBD2	TRBJ2-1	.	TGTGCCAGCACCAAGCGGGAGAGGTTCAATGAGCAGTTCTTC	CASTKRERFNEQFF
TRBV5-4	.	TRBJ1-2	.	TGTGCCAGCAGCTTAGGCGCGTCGGAGGCCATGGGCTATGGCTACACCTTC	CASSLGASEAMGYGYTF
TRBV2	.	TRBJ2-1	once	TGTGCCAGTAACCAGGGGCGGGATGAGCAGTTCTTC	CASNQGRDEQFF
TRBV5-1	TRBD1	TRBJ1-2	.	TGCGCCAGCAGCCCGGACAGGCCCTGGTATGGTGGCTACACCTTC	CASSPDRPWYGGYTF
TRBV7-9	.	TRBJ2-7	.	TGTGCCAGCAGCCCCCCCCGGGGACAAGGGGTTAAATTCTTCTCCGAGCAGTACTTC	CASSPPRGQGVKFFSEQYF
TRBV19	.	TRBJ1-2	few	TGTGCCAGTAGTATCCAGTCCTATGGCTACACCTTC	CASSIQSYGYTF
TRBV19	.	TRBJ2-1	.	TGTGCCAGTAGTGCCCCCGGACACACAGGATCCTACAATGAGCAGTTCTTC	CASSAPGHTGSYNEQFF
TRBV19	.	TRBJ1-1	.	TGTGGCGCCAGAACAGCCTGGAACACTGAAGCTTTCTTT	CGARTAWNTEAFF
TRBV29-1	.	TRBJ1-1	.	TGCAGCACTAGGGGGTCCCGGAACACTGAAGCTTTCTTT	CSTRGSRNTEAFF
TRBV28	.	TRBJ2-1	.	TGTGCCAGCACCTTCCCCGGGAGCGTAGCTGAGCAGTTCTTC	CASTFPGSVAEQFF
TRBV29-1	.	TRBJ2-1	.	TGCAGCGTTCGACCGGGACTGGGGCAGGAGGAGCAGTTCTTC	CSVRPGLGQEEQFF
TRBV5-1	TRBD1	TRBJ1-2	.	TGCGCCAGCAGCCGGGGACAGGTCGGGTATGGCTACACCTTC	CASSRGQVGYGYTF
TRBV5-4	.	TRBJ2-7	once	TGTGCCAGCAGCTGGGGCGGCTACAGGGATGTCGAGCAGTACTTC	CASSWGGYRDVEQYF
TRBV27	.	TRBJ2-1	few	TGTGCCAGCAGTTTTGAGGGGGGGTTGGAGCAGTTCTTC	CASSFEGGLEQFF
TRBV6-1	.	TRBJ2-1	.	TGTGCCAGCAGTGAAGGAACTCCCCCGTTCTTC	CASSEGTPPFF
TRBV14	TRBD1	TRBJ2-5	.	TGTGCCAGCAGCCAAGGACAGGGGAGAGAGACCCAGTACTTC	CASSQGQGRETQYF
TRBV5-4	.	TRBJ2-5	.	TGTGCCAGCAGTCCCAAGGGGGGGGGCAAGCAGTACTTC	CASSPKGGGKQYF
TRBV27	.	TRBJ2-7	.	TGTGCCACTCACAGCCACTCCTACGAGCAGTACTTC	CATHSHSYEQYF
TRBV6-6	TRBD1	TRBJ1-4	.	TGTGCCAGCAGAGATACCGGGACAGGGGATGAAAAACTGTTTTTT	CASRDTGTGDEKLFF
TRBV6-5	TRBD2	TRBJ2-7	.	TGTGCCAGCAGTTATCAAACTAGCGGAGAGGCCGAGCAGTACTTC	CASSYQTSGEAEQYF
TRBV18	TRBD2	TRBJ2-7	.	TGTGCCAGCTCACCAAACCTAGCGGGGGGACATCTGGGCGAGCAGTACTTC	CASSPNLAGGHLGEQYF
TRBV10-3	.	TRBJ1-2	.	TGTGCCATCAGTGAAGATACAGCCAACTATGGCTACACCTTC	CAISEDTANYGYTF
TRBV6-6	TRBD1	TRBJ2-4	once	TGTGCCAGCACCAAGGGGGCCAAAAACAGTCAGTACTTC	CASTKGAKNSQYF
TRBV12-5	TRBD1	TRBJ2-5	.	TGTGCTAGTGCAACGGACAGGGGAGGGGAGACCCAGTACTTC	CASATDRGGETQYF
TRBV19	.	TRBJ2-5	.	TGTGCCAGTAGTTCCCGGACACAACAAGAGACCCAGTACTTC	CASSSRTQQETQYF
TRBV5-1	.	TRBJ2-3	once	TGCGCCAGCAGCTTGGTCGGGGTCAATTCCGGTGGCGGAAACACAGATACGCAGTATTTT	CASSLVGVNSGGGNTDTQYF
TRBV5-1	TRBD2	TRBJ2-5	.	TGCGCCAGCAGCTTGGGAGGACTAGACGAGACCCAGTACTTC	CASSLGGLDETQYF
TRBV5-4	.	TRBJ1-1	.	TGTGCCAGCCGATCGTCCCTTGGCGTCACAGGGGAAGCTTTCTTT	CASRSSLGVTGEAFF